A single sample is the source of the 20 T cell receptor beta chains below, sequenced in a study of neurological immune-mediated disorders. Each CDR3 protein gets one entry after TCRdb re-called the 5' RACE reads with MiXCR. The profile shows tens of thousands of distinct CDR3 sequences, roughly 2.5% of them singletons. The specimen was PBMCs. These receptors came from a man aged 50-60 years with multiple sclerosis.

This clonotype was counted many times. This chain connects TRBV29-1 to TRBJ2-5; D may be TRBD1 (5 bases). V was cut by 2 bases and J by 2 bases, with 6 bases left in between. This CDR3 is built from 12 residues. Germline CDR1 is SQVTM and CDR2 is ANQGSEA. The CDR3 coding sequence is TGCAGCGTTGAAAGACAGCAAGAGACCCAGTACTTC. This sequence encodes CSVERQQETQYF.

This clonotype has a count of ten or more. The V and J genes are TRBV6-1 and TRBJ2-7; 7 bases line up with TRBD1. J lost 1 base, V lost 7 bases, and 7 bases had no gene match. Germline CDR1 MNHNS, CDR2 SASEGT. CDR3 size: 14 residues. The CDR3 coding sequence is TGTGCCAGCATTAAGCCGGGACAGTCCTACGAGCAGTACTTC. Protein sequence: CASIKPGQSYEQYF.

This clonotype came up many times. The J gene is TRBJ1-1, the V gene TRBV12-3 or TRBV12-4, with D unresolved. V was shortened by 3 bases and J by 2 bases, with 7 bases between the two germline ends. The CDR3 is made up of 13 amino acids. CDR3 loop: CASSFIDNTEAFF. In DNA form, the CDR3 reads TGTGCCAGCAGTTTCATAGACAACACTGAAGCTTTCTTT.

This clonotype showed up many times. The gene calls are TRBV25-1 and TRBJ1-1; unclear D gene. The CDR3 totals 13 residues. V was shortened by 1 base and J by 4 bases, with 7 bases between the two germline ends. Germline loops: CDR1 MGHDK, CDR2 SYGVNS. CDR3 sequence reads: CASSEWSGTEAFF. In DNA form, the CDR3 reads TGTGCCAGCAGTGAATGGTCGGGCACTGAAGCTTTCTTT.

This clonotype has ten or more counts. CDR3 DNA: TGTGCCAGCAGCCCGCTAAGCAGGGGGGCCAAAAACATTCAGTACTTC. It encodes CASSPLSRGAKNIQYF. The rearrangement joins TRBV3-1 to TRBJ2-4, with 7 bases matching TRBD1. The CDR3 runs 16 residues. The trim removed 4 bases at V and 1 base at J, leaving 7 bases unmatched. The germline V gene encodes CDR1 LGHDT and CDR2 YNNKEL (reference sequence).

This clonotype occurred many times. DNA for the CDR3: TGTGCCAGCACCGTATTTGAGGCGGGTGACGAGCAGTACTTC. Amino acids: CASTVFEAGDEQYF. The genes are TRBV5-8 and TRBJ2-7, with D perhaps TRBD2 (5 bases). The CDR3 sequence is 14 residues long. Germline V lookup: CDR1 SGHTS, CDR2 YDEGEE. Deletions cut 6 bases from V and 5 bases from J, with 18 bases between. Combining the CDR3 with reference TRBV5-8 and TRBJ2-7 gives the whole variable domain EAGVTQSPTHLIKTRGQQATLRCSPISGHTSVYWYQQALGLGLQFLLWYDEGEERNRGNFPPRFSGRQFPNYSSELNVNALELEDSALYLCASTVFEAGDEQYFGPGTRLTVT.

This clonotype has ten or more counts. V is TRBV7-2 and J is TRBJ2-7; the D is unclear. In germline, CDR1 is SGHTA, CDR2 FQGNSA. The CDR3 contains 12 residues. V was clipped by 2 bases and J by 6 bases, with 8 bases between them. For the CDR3, the DNA is TGTGCCAGCAGCTTACGACATTCCGAGCAGTACTTC. Protein product: CASSLRHSEQYF.

This clonotype has ten or more counts. The chain carries TRBV12-3 or TRBV12-4 and TRBJ2-3; no definite D call. The V and J ends lost 5 bases and 5 bases respectively, with 11 bases between them. This CDR3 is 13 amino acids long. The CDR3, as DNA: TGTGCCAGCAGTACTACGTTGGGAGATACGCAGTATTTT. Encoded protein: CASSTTLGDTQYF.

This clonotype was recorded many times. The V gene is TRBV9, the J gene TRBJ2-5; D tentatively reads TRBD1 or TRBD2 (5 bases each). The CDR3 spans 15 residues. The germline V gene encodes CDR1 SGDLS and CDR2 YYNGEE. Deletions cut 2 bases from V and 5 bases from J, with 16 bases between. DNA for the CDR3: TGTGCCAGCAGCGTGGGGACCCACGGCAGGGAGACCCAGTACTTC. Translated: CASSVGTHGRETQYF. The whole variable domain, remainder taken from reference TRBV9 and TRBJ2-5, is DSGVTQTPKHLITATGQRVTLRCSPRSGDLSVYWYQQSLDQGLQFLIQYYNGEERAKGNILERFSAQQFPDLHSELNLSSLELGDSALYFCASSVGTHGRETQYFGPGTRLLVL.

The table lists this clonotype with many counts. V gene TRBV3-1 combines with J gene TRBJ2-5, with 11 bases identical to TRBD1. The germline V gene has CDR1 LGHDT and CDR2 YNNKEL (reference sequence). Germline trimming cut 3 bases from V and 4 bases from J; bases unmatched to any gene: 4. The CDR3 loop spans 15 amino acids. CDR3 sequence reads: CASSQDRGRGETQYF. The CDR3 coding sequence is TGTGCCAGCAGCCAGGACAGGGGGCGCGGAGAGACCCAGTACTTC.

In this sample, this clonotype turned up many times. V and J are TRBV4-3 and TRBJ1-1; D gene ambiguous. Germline CDR1 LGHNA, CDR2 YSLEER. Trimming took off 5 bases at V and 2 bases at J, with 9 bases between the two ends. This CDR3 has 13 residues. The CDR3 DNA sequence: TGCGCCAGCAGCTATAGGTTAAACACTGAAGCTTTCTTT. It codes for CASSYRLNTEAFF.

This clonotype was recorded at least ten times. The CDR3 loop is CAISVGETGANTGELFF. In nucleotides, the CDR3 is TGTGCCATCAGTGTGGGGGAGACAGGGGCGAACACCGGGGAGCTGTTTTTT. The J gene is TRBJ2-2, the V gene TRBV10-3; 8 bases agree with TRBD1. Germline V gene lookup returns CDR1 ENHRY and CDR2 SYGVKD. This CDR3 is built from 17 residues. The trim removed 4 bases at V and 0 bases at J, leaving 7 bases unmatched.

This clonotype was seen repeatedly, ten times or more. The V and J genes are TRBV20-1 and TRBJ2-7; 10 nucleotides match TRBD2. Germline V gene sequence: CDR1 DFQATT, CDR2 SNEGSKA (reference sequence). V was clipped by 1 base and J by 2 bases; unmatched bases: 5. The CDR3 runs 15 residues. CDR3 nucleotides: TGCAGTGCTAGAGGTCCTAGCGGGGGAACCTACGAGCAGTACTTC. Protein sequence: CSARGPSGGTYEQYF.

This clonotype was observed at least ten times. This chain uses TRBV7-9 with TRBJ2-5; D gene ambiguous. V was pared by 6 bases and J by 9 bases, with 14 bases between. The CDR3 consists of 12 residues. Germline CDR1 is SEHNR and CDR2 is FQNEAQ (reference sequence). CDR3 sequence (DNA): TGTGCCAGCAGGACCGACCTTCGGGCCCAGTACTTC. This gives the protein CASRTDLRAQYF.

This chain connects TRBV20-1 to TRBJ2-3; 7 nucleotides match TRBD2. The trim removed 1 base at V and 2 bases at J, leaving 3 bases unmatched. From germline, CDR1 is DFQATT and CDR2 SNEGSKA (reference sequence). The CDR3 extends over 14 amino acids. The CDR3, as DNA: TGCAGTGCTAGAGGGGGGGGGATCACAGATACGCAGTATTTT. Protein: CSARGGGITDTQYF.

There are many counts of this clonotype. The J gene is TRBJ2-1, the V gene TRBV7-6; 8 positions agree with TRBD2. V trimming: 5 bases; J trimming: 9 bases; junction bases outside the gene matches: 21. Per germline, CDR1 SGHVS and CDR2 FNYEAQ. This CDR3 comprises 18 residues. The CDR3 nucleotides are TGTGCCAGCAGCCAACCCATTTCGACCGGGACTAGGAGCACTGAGCAGTTCTTC. It codes for CASSQPISTGTRSTEQFF.

This clonotype was seen many times. The CDR3 region has the DNA TGCGCCAGCAGCTTACTAGGAGGGACAGTAGAAGATACGCAGTATTTT. This sequence encodes CASSLLGGTVEDTQYF. This sequence joins TRBV5-1 and TRBJ2-3; a possible D gene is TRBD1 (7 bases). Looked up from germline, CDR1 is SGHRS and CDR2 is YFSETQ. V was cut by 2 bases and J by 5 bases, with 18 bases left in between. CDR3 length equals 16 residues.

This clonotype was recorded at least ten times. The chain has TRBV5-1 and TRBJ1-3; unclear D gene. The germline V and J ends were trimmed by 4 bases and 2 bases, with 10 bases remaining between them. The CDR3 length is 14 residues. Per germline, CDR1 SGHRS and CDR2 YFSETQ. The chain's CDR3 is CASSPMGAGNTIYF. Here the CDR3 DNA reads TGCGCCAGCAGCCCCATGGGAGCTGGAAACACCATATATTTT. Using reference TRBV5-1 and TRBJ1-3 for the parts outside the CDR3, the full variable domain is KAGVTQTPRYLIKTRGQQVTLSCSPISGHRSVSWYQQTPGQGLQFLFEYFSETQRNKGNFPGRFSGRQFSNSRSEMNVSTLELGDSALYLCASSPMGAGNTIYFGEGSWLTVV.

This clonotype has more than one count but fewer than ten. This clone may be a read error of a much larger clone one base away. The V gene is TRBV20-1, the J gene TRBJ2-7; 10 bases match TRBD1. The germline CDR1 and CDR2 sequences are DFQATT and SNEGSKA (reference sequence). CDR3 length equals 14 residues. The CDR3 bases are TGCAGTGCTGGCCGGGGGACAGGGGAGTCCGAGAAGTACTTC. The encoded protein is CSAGRGTGESEKYF.

This clonotype was counted ten times or more. The chain couples TRBV10-3 to TRBJ2-3; D is perhaps TRBD2 (5 bases). In germline, CDR1 is ENHRY, CDR2 SYGVKD. V lost 6 bases and J 0 bases, leaving 13 bases between the germline ends. CDR3 size: 15 residues. CDR3 in amino acids: CAIRKPGTSTDTQYF. CDR3 bases: TGTGCCATCAGGAAGCCGGGAACTAGCACAGATACGCAGTATTTT.